This TCR beta chain was recorded in a study of blood T cell repertoires in COVID-19 (dated by TCRdb to 2019 to 2021). Background on the whole study: Collaborator samples came from the United States, Italy and Spain and covered acute and convalescent phases of COVID-19. The material from the prospective study consisted of cDNA or gDNA derived from T cells, B-cell-depleted T cells, or PBMCs. Deeply sampled blood TCRbeta repertoires from subjects exposed to, actively infected with, or recovered from COVID-19 were included in the dataset. The repertoires were made available in a free public database intended to serve as a resource for research on the immune response to SARS-CoV-2. The samples were drawn from the first 160 participants of the ongoing ImmuneRACE study and from 1,254 subjects provided by 6 global collaborators. The sample metadata nearly always contained a de-identified subject ID, COVID-19 status, age in years and sex. Where available, HLA class I and class II types were taken from metadata supplied by the sample provider and were not determined by assay-based typing.

In Seattle, one collaborating source enrolled patients while the infection was active and tracked those patients longitudinally over the course of disease. Whole blood was collected in K2EDTA tubes by collaborating institutions according to the institutions' own protocols. For TCRbeta analysis, collaborator samples were shipped as frozen whole blood, as isolated PBMCs, or as DNA extracted from either sample type. Including cysteine and phenylalanine, the CDR3 has 15 amino acids. Left in the record is the CDR3 DNA by itself, 45 bases read in frame from the first base. At the junction V is shortened by 2 bases and J by 0 bases; bases outside the gene matches: 6. For CDR1 and CDR2, the germline V gene (reference sequence) lists GTSNPN and SVGIG. Broader findings and caveats from the paper: The quantity of clinical and demographic metadata differed by source and by participant and was supplied without curation.

TCRbeta CDR3 regions were amplified from genomic DNA using the immunoSEQ Assay, a bias-controlled multiplex PCR. Turning to the authors' computational methods: Within the assay, amplification of reference gene primers was used to estimate how many nucleated cells each sample contained. Sequence reads were collapsed and filtered to measure the absolute abundance of every unique TCRbeta CDR3 rearrangement. For each sample, productive Simpson clonality was calculated by taking the square root of Simpson's diversity index across productive rearrangements. TCRdb re-hosts the immuneACCESS table, in-frame sequences only. Its copies lack some clones; in the studies checked, an unresolved V gene accounts for under half of them, and the cause for the rest is not known. The DNA gave D and trimming, while V, J and clone size come from that table. The sample table shows roughly 70,000 clones, and around four fifths are seen once. More than 12% of the sample is taken by the ten largest.

Notes on this clone: This receptor's antigen is unknown. Base qualities are not at hand, and no much larger clone is one base apart.

The source is a man aged 55 to 70 with COVID-19, enrolled during active disease. Sequencing was done on a sample of peripheral blood. The chain is made from TRBV30 and TRBJ2-7, with 8 junctional bases fitting TRBD1. Here is the DNA: TGTGCCTGGAGTTACCAGGACAGGGTCTCCTACGAGCAGTACTTC. Translation gives CAWSYQDRVSYEQYF.